These 21 T cell receptor beta chains came from one sample sequenced in a study of T cell clonality in common variable immunodeficiency. Repertoires were generated with immunoSEQ multiplex PCR, while TCRdb's copy carries only in-frame clones and drops some. This record lists tens of thousands of clones, none seen once only, and the top ten clones contain under 1.5%. Sequenced material: peripheral blood mononuclear cells. The receptor set was obtained from a person aged 18 to 70 in good health.

This clone was found a few times. The read stops 3 residues short of the end of the CDR3; the missing end is completed from the germline J gene. J is TRBJ2-7 and V is TRBV20-1; TRBD1 matches 7 bases. With 5 bases clipped from V and 0 bases from J, the junction kept 4 bases outside the gene matches. Germline CDR1 DFQATT, CDR2 SNEGSKA (reference sequence). The CDR3 length is 13 residues. CDR3 loop: CSARRGNSYEQYF. Incomplete CDR3 DNA: TGCAGTGCTCGCAGGGGGAACTCCTACGAG.

This clone was detected ten times or more. The germline gene is not matched at one end of the junction; a read error may be the cause. The read terminates 3 residues before the CDR3 end, so the remaining end is supplied by the germline J gene. The V call is TRBV7-7, the J call TRBJ2-5; 12 bases agree with TRBD2. The CDR3 contains 17 residues. Germline CDR1 SSHAT, CDR2 FNYEAQ (reference sequence). The CDR3 DNA, read in part, is TGTGCTAGCAGCGAACTGACTAGCGGGGGCCCGCAAGAGACC. Its protein is CASSELTSGGPQET. The CDR3, in full, reads CASSELTSGGPQETQYF.

This clone was seen a few times. The read finishes 3 residues shy of the CDR3 end, and the germline J gene is used to complete it. The chain combines TRBV20-1 with TRBJ1-3; D unclear. There are 11 residues in the CDR3. Germline CDR1 reads DFQATT; CDR2 reads SNEGSKA (reference sequence). The ends were cut back, 5 bases at V and 3 bases at J, with 5 bases in the middle. Incomplete CDR3 DNA: TGCAGTGCTCTTGTTGGAAACACC. It specifies CSALVGNT. The complete CDR3 reads CSALVGNTIYF.

This clone was counted between two and nine times. The CDR3 extends 3 residues past the end of the read, so its final part is completed from the germline J gene. The chain joins TRBV11-2 to TRBJ2-7, with 7 bases fitting TRBD1. Trimming cost V 5 bases and J 3 bases; bases outside gene matches: 7. Germline lookup yields CDR1 SGHAT and CDR2 FQNNGV. This CDR3 comprises 14 residues. CDR3 amino acids: CASSVGPGGYEQYF. CDR3 DNA (partial): TGTGCCAGCAGCGTGGGGCCAGGGGGCTACGAG.

This clone has a handful of counts. The read ends 3 residues early relative to the CDR3; the germline J gene fills the gap. This chain links TRBV6-2 or TRBV6-3 with TRBJ1-2, with D unclear. The CDR3 covers 15 residues. The germline gives CDR1 MNHEY, CDR2 SVGEGT. This chain's CDR3 is CASRPLAGVAPDYTF. CDR3 bases read: TGTGCCAGCAGGCCACTAGCGGGAGTCGCACCTGAC.

This clone was seen repeatedly, ten times or more. From the germline J gene comes the end of the CDR3, since the read stops 3 residues before it. The chain couples TRBV20-1 to TRBJ2-3, with TRBD2 matching 16 bases. The germline V gene encodes CDR1 DFQATT and CDR2 SNEGSKA (reference sequence). V trimming: 5 bases; J trimming: 5 bases; junction bases outside the gene matches: 4. The CDR3 contains 15 residues. Incomplete CDR3 DNA: TGCAGTGCTGGGACTAGCGGGAGGGCCCAAGATACG. Translation: CSAGTSGRAQDT. The CDR3 as a whole reads CSAGTSGRAQDTQYF.

This clone appeared a few times. The CDR3 is cut off 3 residues early in the read; its end comes from the germline J gene. This chain uses TRBV5-1 with TRBJ2-5, with TRBD2 matching over 12 bases. With 4 bases clipped from V and 5 bases from J, the junction kept 6 bases outside the gene matches. The length of the CDR3 is 15 residues. Germline values: CDR1 SGHRS, CDR2 YFSETQ. CDR3 bases read: TGCGCCAGCAGCCGACTAGCGGGAGTCGATGAGACC. Its translation is CASSRLAGVDET. The whole CDR3 protein is CASSRLAGVDETQYF.

The table lists this clone with many counts. The CDR3 is CASSPGLQETQYF. Incomplete CDR3 DNA: TGCGCCAGCAGCCCGGGACTCCAAGAGACC. The chain has TRBV5-1 and TRBJ2-5; possible D gene TRBD2, 6 bases. The CDR3 extends 3 residues past the end of the read, so its final part is completed from the germline J gene. The CDR3 covers 13 residues. Germline values: CDR1 SGHRS, CDR2 YFSETQ. V lost 4 bases to trimming and J lost 1 base, with 8 bases between them.

Worth noting for this clone: The DNA ends 3 residues before the CDR3 does, and the rest of the CDR3 is filled in from the germline J gene. The chain carries TRBV18 and TRBJ1-1, with 10 nucleotides matching TRBD1. J was trimmed by 5 bases and V by 6 bases; bases with no gene match: 6. The germline CDR1 and CDR2 sequences are KGHSH and LQKENI. This CDR3 contains 14 residues. CDR3 DNA (partial): TGTGCCAGCTCGCCAGACAGGGGGCCAACTGAA. It encodes CASSPDRGPTE. The CDR3 reads in full as CASSPDRGPTEAFF.

This clone was recorded many times. The read finishes 3 residues shy of the CDR3 end, and the germline J gene is used to complete it. This rearrangement joins TRBV5-1 to TRBJ2-1; 11 nucleotides line up with TRBD2. The CDR3 covers 16 residues. Germline V gene data show CDR1 as SGHRS and CDR2 as YFSETQ. V was clipped by 1 base and J by 4 bases; unmatched bases: 4. Incomplete CDR3 DNA: TGCGCCAGCAGCTTGTTTAGCGGGAGGGGTTACAATGAG. Residues: CASSLFSGRGYNE. The full-length CDR3 reads as CASSLFSGRGYNEQFF.

This clone was picked up a small number of times. One end of the junction fails to match germline, which may point to a read error. Coverage ceases 3 residues before the CDR3 finishes, and the germline J gene fills in the end. V is TRBV7-9 and J is TRBJ1-1, with TRBD1 as a possible D gene (5 bases). This CDR3 spans 13 amino acids. CDR1 is SEHNR and CDR2 is FQNEAQ in the germline V gene (reference sequence). The covered CDR3 bases are TGTTCCAGCGGGGTGACAGTGAACACTGAA. Its protein is CSSGVTVNTE. The full CDR3 is CSSGVTVNTEAFF.

This clone has a count of ten or more. The read falls 3 residues short of the CDR3 end, and the missing part is taken from the germline J gene. The chain links TRBV19 to TRBJ1-1, with D hard to call. CDR1 and CDR2 from the germline V gene are LNHDA and SQIVND (reference sequence). The CDR3 has 13 residues. Trimming pared 5 bases from V and 0 bases from J, leaving 7 bases between. The CDR3 spells CASSFLMNTEAFF. The part of the CDR3 DNA that was read is TGTGCCAGTAGTTTTTTAATGAACACTGAA.

This clone was counted ten times or more. Coverage ceases 3 residues before the CDR3 finishes, and the germline J gene fills in the end. V is TRBV5-8 and J is TRBJ2-5; no clear D gene. Trimming left V 1 base short and J 1 base short, with 8 bases between. The germline V gene encodes CDR1 SGHTS and CDR2 YDEGEE. This CDR3 has 14 residues. The sequenced CDR3 bases are TGTGCCAGCAGCTTGCAATGGCCCCAAGAGACC. Its protein is CASSLQWPQET. The whole CDR3 sequence is CASSLQWPQETQYF.

This clone was detected many times. The read ends 3 residues before the CDR3 terminus; that terminus is restored from the germline J gene. The rearrangement joins TRBV7-8 to TRBJ2-7; 12 bases fit TRBD2. The CDR3 covers 16 residues. The ends lost 5 bases at V and 3 bases at J; junction bases unmatched: 8. Germline assignment: CDR1 SGHVS and CDR2 FQNEAQ. The CDR3 sequence: CASSPQLAGGFYEQYF. The sequenced CDR3 bases are TGTGCCAGCAGCCCCCAGCTAGCGGGAGGGTTCTACGAG.

A few counts support this clone. With the read ending 3 residues before the CDR3 end, the germline J gene is used to fill in that end. J is TRBJ1-4 and V is TRBV5-1; D not certain. Germline CDR1 reads SGHRS; CDR2 reads YFSETQ. Trimming removed 0 bases from V and 7 bases from J, with 13 bases in between. CDR3 length: 15 amino acids. The CDR3 region is CASSLGAGGFEKLFF. CDR3 DNA, as far as it was read: TGCGCCAGCAGCTTGGGGGCGGGAGGGTTTGAAAAA. Using reference TRBV5-1 and TRBJ1-4 for the parts outside the CDR3, the full variable domain is KAGVTQTPRYLIKTRGQQVTLSCSPISGHRSVSWYQQTPGQGLQFLFEYFSETQRNKGNFPGRFSGRQFSNSRSEMNVSTLELGDSALYLCASSLGAGGFEKLFFGSGTQLSVL.

This clone was detected ten times or more. The DNA ends 3 residues before the CDR3 does, and the rest of the CDR3 is filled in from the germline J gene. V and J are TRBV20-1 and TRBJ1-6; tentatively, D is TRBD1 (6 bases). Trimming removed 0 bases from V and 8 bases from J, with 14 bases in between. This CDR3 comprises 15 residues. From germline, CDR1 is DFQATT and CDR2 SNEGSKA (reference sequence). The covered CDR3 bases are TGCAGTGCTAGAGATGCCAGGGGCAGTGATTCACCC. Protein sequence: CSARDARGSDSP. The whole CDR3 is CSARDARGSDSPLHF.

The sample holds many counts of this clone. Read data end 3 residues before the CDR3 end; the end is taken from the germline J gene. The chain uses TRBV5-1 and TRBJ1-1, with 7 bases fitting TRBD1. The V gene end was trimmed by 2 bases and the J gene end by 3 bases; junction bases not matched to a gene: 1. The CDR3 sequence is 13 residues long. CDR1 SGHRS and CDR2 YFSETQ come from the germline V gene. The chain's CDR3 is CASSFTGDTEAFF. CDR3 DNA (partial): TGCGCCAGCAGCTTTACAGGGGACACTGAA.

Note on this clone: The read ends 3 residues shy of where the CDR3 ends; the end is completed using the germline J gene. J is TRBJ2-7 and V is TRBV13, with 8 bases matching TRBD2. This CDR3 region has 14 residues. The V gene end was trimmed by 5 bases and the J gene end by 4 bases; junction bases not matched to a gene: 7. Germline V lookup: CDR1 PRHDT, CDR2 FYEKMQ (reference sequence). This chain's CDR3 is CASSVSGIIYEQYF. CDR3 bases read: TGTGCCAGCAGCGTTAGCGGGATTATATACGAG. The whole variable domain, filled in from reference TRBV13 and TRBJ2-7, reads AAGVIQSPRHLIKEKRETATLKCYPIPRHDTVYWYQQGPGQDPQFLISFYEKMQSDKGSIPDRFSAQQFSDYHSELNMSSLELGDSALYFCASSVSGIIYEQYFGPGTRLTVT.

The table lists this clone with many counts. The CDR3 is cut off 3 residues early in the read; its end comes from the germline J gene. The chain couples TRBV19 to TRBJ2-7; TRBD2 matches 10 bases. Germline CDR1 reads LNHDA; CDR2 reads SQIVND (reference sequence). J was trimmed by 1 base and V by 3 bases; bases with no gene match: 3. This CDR3 has 15 residues. Incomplete CDR3 DNA: TGTGCCAGTAGTATGAAGGGACTAGCGTCCTACGAG. Its translation: CASSMKGLASYE. The whole CDR3 protein is CASSMKGLASYEQYF.

In this sample, this clone turned up a few times. The read comes to an end 3 residues before the CDR3 does, leaving the germline J gene to fill in the end. The chain couples TRBV6-2 or TRBV6-3 to TRBJ1-1; TRBD1 agrees at 7 bases. This CDR3 has 14 amino acids. Trimming at V came to 7 bases and at J to 1 base, leaving 6 bases not matched to a gene. Per germline, CDR1 MNHEY and CDR2 SVGEGT. The CDR3 sequence: CASTDRATNTEAFF. The sequenced part of the CDR3 DNA is TGTGCCAGCACCGACAGGGCCACGAACACTGAA.

This clone showed up many times. The read ends 3 residues early relative to the CDR3; the germline J gene fills the gap. The genes are TRBV19 and TRBJ1-6, with TRBD1 matching over 12 bases. The CDR3 contains 18 residues. The J segment lost 0 bases and the V segment lost 6 bases, leaving 6 bases of the junction unmatched. CDR1 LNHDA and CDR2 SQIVND come from the germline V gene (reference sequence). Here the CDR3 reads CASSGTGGLSSYNSPLHF. The CDR3 DNA, read in part, is TGTGCCAGTAGCGGGACAGGGGGCTTGAGCTCCTATAATTCACCC.